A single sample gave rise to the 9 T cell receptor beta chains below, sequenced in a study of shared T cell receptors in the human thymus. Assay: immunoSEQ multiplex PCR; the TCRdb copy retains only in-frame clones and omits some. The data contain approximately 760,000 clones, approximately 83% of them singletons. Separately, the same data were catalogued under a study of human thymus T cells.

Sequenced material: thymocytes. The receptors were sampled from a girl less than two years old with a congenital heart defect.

The CDR3 is CASSFGRSTEAFF. The CDR3 nucleotides read TGTGCCAGCAGTTTTGGGAGAAGCACTGAAGCTTTCTTT. The chain joins TRBV27 to TRBJ1-1, with D unclear. Trimming removed 3 bases from V and 4 bases from J, with 9 bases in between. The CDR3 is 13 residues long. Germline CDR1 reads MNHEY; CDR2 reads SMNVEV (reference sequence).

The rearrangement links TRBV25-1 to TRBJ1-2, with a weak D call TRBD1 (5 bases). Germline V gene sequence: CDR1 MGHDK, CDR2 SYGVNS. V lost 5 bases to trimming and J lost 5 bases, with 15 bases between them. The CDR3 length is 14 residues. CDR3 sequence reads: CASSPQTGNYGYTF. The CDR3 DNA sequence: TGTGCCAGCAGTCCCCAAACAGGAAATTATGGCTACACCTTC.

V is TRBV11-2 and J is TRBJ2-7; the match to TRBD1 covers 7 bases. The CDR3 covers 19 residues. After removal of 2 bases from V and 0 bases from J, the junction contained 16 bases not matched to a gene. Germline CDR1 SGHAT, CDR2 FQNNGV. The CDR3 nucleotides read TGTGCCAGCAGCTTAAGGGGGCGAGGTTGGCCCCTCTCCTCCTACGAGCAGTACTTC. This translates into CASSLRGRGWPLSSYEQYF.

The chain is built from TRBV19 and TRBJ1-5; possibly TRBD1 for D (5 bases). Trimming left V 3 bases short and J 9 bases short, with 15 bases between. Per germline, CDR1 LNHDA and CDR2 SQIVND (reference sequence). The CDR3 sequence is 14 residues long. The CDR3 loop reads CASSMSGLGLPQHF. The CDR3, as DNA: TGTGCCAGTAGTATGTCAGGGTTAGGATTGCCCCAGCATTTT.

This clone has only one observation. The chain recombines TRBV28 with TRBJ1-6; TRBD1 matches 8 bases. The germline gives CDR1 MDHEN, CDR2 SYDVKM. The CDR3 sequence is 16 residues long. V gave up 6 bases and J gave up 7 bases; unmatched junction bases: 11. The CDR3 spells CASSPSGQGMNSPLHF. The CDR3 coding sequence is TGTGCCAGCAGCCCCAGTGGACAGGGAATGAATTCACCCCTCCACTTT.

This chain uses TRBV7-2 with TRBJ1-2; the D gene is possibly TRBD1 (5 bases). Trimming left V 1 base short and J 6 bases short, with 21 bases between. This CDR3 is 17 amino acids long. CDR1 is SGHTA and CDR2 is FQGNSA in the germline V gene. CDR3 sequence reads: CASSLEMGGVCGDGYTF. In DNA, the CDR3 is TGTGCCAGCAGCTTAGAGATGGGGGGGGTATGTGGGGATGGCTACACCTTC.

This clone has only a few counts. CDR3 sequence (DNA): TGTGCCAGCAGCTTAGCCCAGGTAAGAAGAGTTTCAGGAAGGAACACTGAAGCTTTCTTT. It yields the protein CASSLAQVRRVSGRNTEAFF. This chain connects TRBV7-4 to TRBJ1-1; no definite D call. The V and J ends lost 0 bases and 1 base respectively, with 24 bases between them. The CDR3 covers 20 residues. The germline gives CDR1 SGHVT, CDR2 SQSDAQ.

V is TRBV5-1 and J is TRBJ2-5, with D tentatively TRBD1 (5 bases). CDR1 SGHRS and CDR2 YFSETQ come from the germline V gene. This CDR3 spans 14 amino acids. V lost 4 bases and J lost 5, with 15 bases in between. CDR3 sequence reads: CASSPPRPGETQYF. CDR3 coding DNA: TGCGCCAGCAGCCCCCCCAGGCCAGGGGAGACCCAGTACTTC.

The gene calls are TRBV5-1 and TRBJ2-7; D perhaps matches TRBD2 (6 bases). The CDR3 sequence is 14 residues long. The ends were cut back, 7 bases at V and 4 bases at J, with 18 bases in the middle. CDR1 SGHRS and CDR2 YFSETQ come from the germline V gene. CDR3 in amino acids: CASRLSGVLYEQYF. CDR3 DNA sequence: TGCGCCAGCCGCCTGTCGGGGGTACTGTACGAGCAGTACTTC.